The 14 T cell receptor beta chains given below trace back to one sample, sequenced in a study of T cells in Graves' hyperthyroidism and ophthalmopathy (dated by TCRdb to between 2018 and 2021). The library was prepared using multiplex PCR. The sequencing machine was an Illumina HiSeq 2000. The TCR beta CDR3 regions were amplified from the RNA transcripts. The first round of RT-PCR for the TCR CDR3 was performed with the HTBI primer set and the Qiagen OneStep RT-PCR kit. Clones were called with MiXCR by TCRdb after fastp trimmed the public reads at Q25, and only in-frame beta chains were retained. Rows are combined by CDR3 protein, so each entry shows the most common genes and DNA. For this sample the table gives nearly 750,000 distinct CDR3 sequences, of which roughly 32% were detected only once. The ten biggest clones cover around a third of the sample. Sequenced material: blood. The receptors come from a woman aged 40 to 49 with Graves' hyperthyroidism.

This clonotype was found many times. CDR3 residues: CASSLLRYEQYF. The DNA of the CDR3 is TGTGCCAGCAGCTTACTCCGATACGAGCAGTACTTC. This rearrangement joins TRBV7-2 to TRBJ2-7; D remains unclear. Trimming removed 2 bases from V and 4 bases from J, with 6 bases in between. Germline-derived CDR1 and CDR2 are SGHTA and FQGNSA. The CDR3 has 12 residues.

This clonotype was counted many times. V gene TRBV19 combines with J gene TRBJ1-3, with a weak D call TRBD1 (5 bases). Germline-derived CDR1 and CDR2 are LNHDA and SQIVND (reference sequence). Between the trimmed V and J ends, which lost 6 bases and 2 bases, there was a span of 11 bases. CDR3 size: 14 residues. The CDR3 DNA sequence: TGTGCCAGTAGGAAAGGGGACGCTGGAAACACCATATATTTT. Translating gives CASRKGDAGNTIYF.

This clonotype was counted between two and nine times. The J gene is TRBJ2-5, the V gene TRBV6-5, with 10 nucleotides matching TRBD1. V was clipped by 2 bases and J by 3 bases; unmatched bases: 3. In germline, CDR1 is MNHEY, CDR2 SVGAGI. This CDR3 region has 15 residues. CDR3 protein: CASSYLGTGEETQYF. As DNA, the CDR3 is TGTGCCAGCAGTTACCTCGGGACAGGGGAAGAGACCCAGTACTTC.

The rearrangement joins TRBV7-9 to TRBJ2-3, with D tentatively TRBD1 (6 bases). The V and J ends lost 4 bases and 1 base respectively, with 9 bases between them. Germline-derived CDR1 and CDR2 are SEHNR and FQNEAQ (reference sequence). This CDR3 contains 14 residues. The CDR3 spells CASSSGVGTDTQYF. CDR3 nucleotides: TGTGCCAGCAGCTCAGGGGTTGGCACAGATACGCAGTATTTT.

This clonotype has a handful of counts. The V call is TRBV6-1, the J call TRBJ1-6; no definite D call. Trimming took off 8 bases at V and 5 bases at J, with 22 bases between the two ends. This CDR3 has 17 residues. CDR1 is MNHNS and CDR2 is SASEGT in the germline V gene. In nucleotides, the CDR3 is TGTGCCAGCGACGAAACCCTCTACAGCGGCGATAATTCACCCCTCCACTTT. It translates to CASDETLYSGDNSPLHF.

V and J are TRBV11-2 and TRBJ2-7; TRBD1 aligns across 11 bases. Per germline, CDR1 SGHAT and CDR2 FQNNGV. The length of the CDR3 is 14 residues. The V gene end was trimmed by 6 bases and the J gene end by 6 bases; junction bases not matched to a gene: 7. The CDR3, as DNA: TGTGCCAGCAGTTCGCGGGACAGGGGGACCGAGCAGTACTTC. Translation: CASSSRDRGTEQYF.

The chain joins TRBV4-2 to TRBJ1-1; no clear D gene. Germline loops: CDR1 LGHNA, CDR2 YNFKEQ. The CDR3 consists of 15 residues. The V and J ends lost 2 bases and 4 bases respectively, with 14 bases between them. The CDR3 spells CASSQPDLAATEAFF. The CDR3 DNA reads as TGTGCCAGCAGCCAACCCGACCTGGCCGCCACTGAAGCTTTCTTT.

This chain connects TRBV7-2 to TRBJ2-5, with 10 bases that match TRBD2. With 3 bases clipped from V and 5 bases from J, the junction kept 12 bases outside the gene matches. This CDR3 is 17 amino acids long. The germline V gene has CDR1 SGHTA and CDR2 FQGNSA. The DNA for the CDR3 is TGTGCCAGCAGCTTCCCACACTCCAGCGGGAGGGCCGAGACCCAGTACTTC. This translates into CASSFPHSSGRAETQYF.

The sample holds a few counts of this clonotype. The rearrangement links TRBV20-1 to TRBJ2-5, with 11 bases that match TRBD2. J gave up 2 bases and V 5 bases, and 19 bases lay outside the gene matches. The CDR3 has 19 residues. Germline V gene lookup returns CDR1 DFQATT and CDR2 SNEGSKA (reference sequence). The CDR3 DNA is TGCAGTGCTCCAAACCCACGCCAAAGACTAGCGGGGCATCAAGAGACCCAGTACTTC. This gives the protein CSAPNPRQRLAGHQETQYF.

This clonotype has a handful of counts. V is TRBV6-5 and J is TRBJ1-1; the match to TRBD1 covers 7 bases. The germline CDR1 and CDR2 sequences are MNHEY and SVGAGI. This CDR3 is built from 15 residues. V trimming: 2 bases; J trimming: 7 bases; junction bases outside the gene matches: 10. CDR3 protein: CASSYEPGQILEAFF. CDR3 DNA sequence: TGTGCCAGCAGTTACGAACCGGGACAGATCCTTGAAGCTTTCTTT.

The CDR3 sequence is CASSPGLITDTQYF. The CDR3 DNA sequence: TGTGCCAGCAGCCCGGGACTAATCACAGATACGCAGTATTTT. The V gene is TRBV7-2, the J gene TRBJ2-3; 7 nucleotides match TRBD2. Germline V gives CDR1 SGHTA, CDR2 FQGNSA. Trimming cost V 5 bases and J 2 bases; bases outside gene matches: 4. The CDR3 has 14 amino acids.

A few counts support this clonotype. The chain recombines TRBV15 with TRBJ1-4; D unclear. The CDR3 runs to 15 residues. The V end was cut by 5 bases, the J end by 4 bases, with 14 bases between. Germline CDR1 LNHNV, CDR2 YYDKDF (reference sequence). The CDR3 reads CATSGRGLLNEKLFF. As DNA, the CDR3 is TGTGCCACCAGCGGACGAGGACTGCTTAATGAAAAACTGTTTTTT.

V is TRBV5-6 and J is TRBJ1-5; D gene uncertain. With 6 bases removed from V and 0 bases from J, the gap between germline ends came to 10 bases. This CDR3 comprises 14 residues. Germline CDR1 and CDR2: SGHDT and YYEEEE. CDR3 sequence (DNA): TGTGCCAGCACTAAGAGGGATAGCAATCAGCCCCAGCATTTT. This codes for CASTKRDSNQPQHF.

The J gene is TRBJ1-6, the V gene TRBV11-2; D gene uncertain. Germline CDR1 and CDR2: SGHAT and FQNNGV. The CDR3 is 17 residues long. The V end was cut by 6 bases, the J end by 7 bases, with 22 bases between. The CDR3 is CASSYSLGEIRNSPLHF. The CDR3 DNA is TGTGCCAGCAGTTACTCCCTCGGGGAGATTCGGAATTCACCCCTCCACTTT.